A selection of T cell receptor beta chains follows, all from one sample in a study of OX40 agonist ivuxolimab in advanced cancers. TCRdb keeps only in-frame clones here, not all; method: immunoSEQ multiplex PCR. The data show about 20,000 clones, 75% to 85% seen once. Sequenced material: CD4+ or CD8+ T cells sorted from blood, taken in a trial of the OX40 agonist ivuxolimab. These receptors were taken from an adult with an advanced solid tumor such as melanoma, head and neck, liver or kidney cancer. The CDR3 runs from the conserved cysteine through the conserved F or W. The D gene is left open where the match is weak. Not every row has a clone size; where given, it reads once, few, many or a size class.

abundance | j_gene | v_gene | d_gene | CDR3nt | CDR3aa
. | TRBJ2-1 | TRBV2 | . | TGTGCCAGCAGTGAAGTCAGCTACAATGAGCAGTTCTTC | CASSEVSYNEQFF
. | TRBJ2-1 | TRBV7-3 | TRBD2 | TGTGCCAGCAGCTCAGCGGGGGCCTCCTACAATGAGCAGTTCTTC | CASSSAGASYNEQFF
. | TRBJ2-7 | TRBV18 | TRBD2 | TGTGCCAGCTCACCAGAAAGCGGGAGGGCCTCCTACGAGCAGTACTTC | CASSPESGRASYEQYF
. | TRBJ2-7 | TRBV19 | . | TGTGCCAGTAGTCAAAAAACCAGGACCGAGCAGTACTTC | CASSQKTRTEQYF
. | TRBJ2-3 | TRBV5-6 | . | TGTGCCAGCAGCTTGGTCAGGGGACTCACAGATACGCAGTATTTT | CASSLVRGLTDTQYF
. | TRBJ2-5 | TRBV9 | . | TGTGCCAGCAGCGTAGATAGGGGCTTAGGGGCTGAGACCCAGTACTTC | CASSVDRGLGAETQYF
. | TRBJ2-4 | TRBV4-2 | TRBD1 | TGTGCCAGCAGCCAAGATCTTGGGACAGGGGGTTCCCTTCAGTACTTC | CASSQDLGTGGSLQYF
. | TRBJ2-6 | TRBV19 | . | TGTGCCAGTAGCCGATCTGATACAACTGGGGCCAACGTCCTGACTTTC | CASSRSDTTGANVLTF
. | TRBJ2-7 | TRBV10-1 | . | TGCGCCAGCGGAGACAGCTACGAGCAGTACTTC | CASGDSYEQYF
. | TRBJ2-3 | TRBV13 | . | TGTGCCAGCAGCTTAGGCGGCACAGATACGCAGTATTTT | CASSLGGTDTQYF
. | TRBJ2-1 | TRBV5-5 | . | TGTGCCAGCAGCTTGACTAGAAATGAGCAGTTCTTC | CASSLTRNEQFF
. | TRBJ1-5 | TRBV21-1 | . | TGTGCCAGCAGTTACGGACAGAGCAATCAGCCCCAGCATTTT | CASSYGQSNQPQHF
. | TRBJ2-7 | TRBV28 | . | TGTGCCAGCAGTCCCGCTCCTTGGAAGGCGGGGTACGTTGCAGGGGAAGCCTACGAGCAGTACTTC | CASSPAPWKAGYVAGEAYEQYF
once | TRBJ1-1 | TRBV19 | . | TGTGCCAGTAGTCCAGCTCTCAACACTGAAGCTTTCTTT | CASSPALNTEAFF
. | TRBJ1-4 | TRBV28 | . | TGTGCCAGCAGTACCCCGACGATTAATGAAAAACTGTTTTTT | CASSTPTINEKLFF
. | TRBJ2-7 | TRBV11-2 | . | TGTGCCAGCAACCGACAGGGGAGGGGCGAGCAGTACTTC | CASNRQGRGEQYF
once | TRBJ2-1 | TRBV7-8 | . | TGTGCCAGCAGCACCCGGGACGGAGGCTACAATGAGCAGTTCTTC | CASSTRDGGYNEQFF
. | TRBJ2-1 | TRBV25-1 | . | TGTGCCAGCAGTGAATGGACGGCCAATGAGCAGTTCTTC | CASSEWTANEQFF
. | TRBJ2-3 | TRBV25-1 | TRBD2 | TGTGCCAGCAGTGGAAAGCGGGAGGGCACAGATACGCAGTATTTT | CASSGKREGTDTQYF
. | TRBJ2-7 | TRBV13 | TRBD2 | TGTGCCAGCAGCTTAGGAGCTAGCGGTCCCTACGAGCAGTACTTC | CASSLGASGPYEQYF
once | TRBJ2-3 | TRBV2 | . | TGTGCCAGGGGACCGACAGGAGCCCTAGATACGCAGTATTTT | CARGPTGALDTQYF
. | TRBJ2-3 | TRBV6-1 | . | TGTGCCAGCAGTGCGGGCAGCACAGATACGCAGTATTTT | CASSAGSTDTQYF
. | TRBJ2-3 | TRBV27 | . | TGTGCCAGCAGTTTTGACCACGGCGGTTGGGAGGCAGATACGCAGTATTTT | CASSFDHGGWEADTQYF
. | TRBJ1-1 | TRBV6-1 | . | TGTGCCAGCAGTGAAGGTGGAAGGGAAGCTTTCTTT | CASSEGGREAFF
once | TRBJ2-7 | TRBV6-1 | . | TGTGCCAGCACTCCCGAGGACTCCTACGAGCAGTACTTC | CASTPEDSYEQYF
. | TRBJ2-3 | TRBV9 | . | TGTGCCAGCAGCGTAGGTGGGAGACAGGTCACAGATACGCAGTATTTT | CASSVGGRQVTDTQYF
. | TRBJ2-5 | TRBV7-7 | . | TGTGCTAGCAGCCGAGGGAGTGGGTACAGGGAGACCCAGTACTTC | CASSRGSGYRETQYF
. | TRBJ2-7 | TRBV7-9 | . | TGTGCCAGCAGCTTGGAGGGTTTTCGCGAGCAGTACTTC | CASSLEGFREQYF
. | TRBJ2-3 | TRBV7-9 | . | TGTGCCAGCAGCCCCACAGATACGCAGTATTTT | CASSPTDTQYF
. | TRBJ2-5 | TRBV14 | TRBD1 | TGTGCCAGCAGCCAACAGGACAGGGCGGAGACCCAGTACTTC | CASSQQDRAETQYF
. | TRBJ1-2 | TRBV2 | . | TGTGCCAGCACCGACGTGGGATTGGGCTACACCTTC | CASTDVGLGYTF
. | TRBJ2-2 | TRBV5-1 | . | TGCGCCAGCGGGAGGACGGCAGGGGACACCGGGGAGCTGTTTTTT | CASGRTAGDTGELFF
. | TRBJ2-7 | TRBV28 | . | TGTGCCAGCAGTTACCCGACACCTCATAACGAGCAGTACTTC | CASSYPTPHNEQYF
. | TRBJ2-7 | TRBV4-1 | TRBD1 | TGCGCCAGCAGCCAACTACAGGGGTGGGCCTACGAGCAGTACTTC | CASSQLQGWAYEQYF
. | TRBJ1-1 | TRBV5-3 | . | TGTGCCAGCAGCGTGCTGGGTGGCACTGAAGCTTTCTTT | CASSVLGGTEAFF
. | TRBJ1-1 | TRBV7-9 | TRBD1 | TGTGCCAGCAGCCCCCTGGGGTACAGGGGTATAGTCATGAACACTGAAGCTTTCTTT | CASSPLGYRGIVMNTEAFF
. | TRBJ2-7 | TRBV7-2 | TRBD1 | TGTGCCAGCAGCCATGGACAGGGGCTTTCCTACGAGCAGTACTTC | CASSHGQGLSYEQYF
. | TRBJ1-4 | TRBV2 | . | TGTGCCAGCAGTACTTTGTCGGGTGAAAAACTGTTTTTT | CASSTLSGEKLFF